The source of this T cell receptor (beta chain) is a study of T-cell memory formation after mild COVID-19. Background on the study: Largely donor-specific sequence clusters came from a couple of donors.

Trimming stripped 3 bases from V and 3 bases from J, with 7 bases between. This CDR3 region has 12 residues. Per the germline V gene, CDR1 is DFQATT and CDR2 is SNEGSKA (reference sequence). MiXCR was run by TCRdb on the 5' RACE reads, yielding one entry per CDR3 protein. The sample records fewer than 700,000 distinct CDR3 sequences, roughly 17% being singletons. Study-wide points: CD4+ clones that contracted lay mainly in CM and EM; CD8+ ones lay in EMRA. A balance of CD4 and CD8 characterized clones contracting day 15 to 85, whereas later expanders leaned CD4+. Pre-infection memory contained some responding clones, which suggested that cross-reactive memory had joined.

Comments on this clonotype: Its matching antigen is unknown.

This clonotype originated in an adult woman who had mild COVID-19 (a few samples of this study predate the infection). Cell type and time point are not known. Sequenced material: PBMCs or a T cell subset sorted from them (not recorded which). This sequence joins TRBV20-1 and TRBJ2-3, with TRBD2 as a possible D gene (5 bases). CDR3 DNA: TGCAGTGCTAGTCGGGAAACAGATACGCAGTATTTT. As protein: CSASRETDTQYF.